This TCR beta chain was recovered during a study of beta chain features in type 1 diabetes. CDR1 and CDR2 (germline): GTSNPN, SVGIG (reference sequence). The V end was cut by 0 bases, the J end by 2 bases, with 18 bases between. This CDR3 comprises 17 residues. Since all of the isolated RNA was reverse transcribed, expressed TCRB transcripts were what got sequenced. Libraries were prepared by immunoSEQ multiplex PCR; TCRdb keeps only in-frame clonotypes and omits some of them. The repertoire holds 200,000 to 250,000 clones, with around 9.6% as singletons. Study-wide results and limits: VDJ junctions from patients with type 1 diabetes contained fewer insertions and more deletions. Within the patient group, naive, central memory and Treg TCRB repertoires appeared more similar to each other than within healthy donors.

This clone was seen a few times. Antigen specificity is unknown. In total, each donor contributed a single heparinised blood draw that averaged approximately 0.12 L. Researchers reported sorting CD4+ naive, central memory, regulatory and stem cell-like memory cells via CD45RO/CCR7/CD25/CD127/CD95/CD27. The sequenced sample consisted of naive CD4+ T cells from blood. This clonotype was obtained from a woman younger than 30 in good health. The chain recombines TRBV30 with TRBJ2-3, with D possibly matching TRBD2 (6 bases). The DNA for the CDR3 is TGTGCCTGGAGTGTAACGCGGACGCCGGGGGTCACAGATACGCAGTATTTT. Protein sequence: CAWSVTRTPGVTDTQYF.